These 21 T cell receptor beta chains share one sample of origin, sequenced in a study of a mutant IDH1 vaccine in newly diagnosed glioma. Time point specified: week 47, end of study. Every single dose of the vaccine, 300 ug of mutant IDH1 20-mer peptide, came with topical imiquimod. Libraries were prepared by immunoSEQ multiplex PCR; TCRdb keeps only in-frame clonotypes and omits some of them. Of more than 30,000 clones listed, about 80% were seen once; the top ten hold about 30%. For these receptors, no antigen is known. The sequences come from PBMCs, collected from a glioma patient whose treatment included an IDH1 peptide vaccine. These receptors all stem from a man younger than 40 with glioma.

This sequence joins TRBV6-1 and TRBJ2-1; D is possibly TRBD2 (6 bases). Germline V gene sequence: CDR1 MNHNS, CDR2 SASEGT. V was shortened by 0 bases and J by 0 bases, with 6 bases between the two germline ends. The CDR3 covers 15 residues. Here the CDR3 reads CASSEASGSYNEQFF. DNA of the CDR3: TGTGCCAGCAGTGAAGCTAGCGGCTCCTACAATGAGCAGTTCTTC.

This clone was counted once. V is TRBV6-5 and J is TRBJ1-5; no clear D gene. The V gene lost 6 bases and the J gene lost 9 bases, with 12 bases spanning the gap. The CDR3 contains 12 residues. Germline V gene data show CDR1 as MNHEY and CDR2 as SVGAGI. CDR3 DNA: TGTGCCAGCAGGACTGGAGTGGGGCCCCAGCATTTT. It yields the protein CASRTGVGPQHF.

The chain couples TRBV6-1 to TRBJ2-6, with D maybe TRBD2 (6 bases). V gave up 8 bases and J gave up 1 base, with 9 bases separating them. The germline CDR1 and CDR2 sequences are MNHNS and SASEGT. The CDR3 is 14 residues long. CDR3 coding DNA: TGTGCCAGCCGGAGGGTATCTGGGGCCAACGTCCTGACTTTC. It is translated as CASRRVSGANVLTF.

This clone showed up just a few times. The rearrangement joins TRBV18 to TRBJ1-2; no definite D call. Germline CDR1 and CDR2: KGHSH and LQKENI. V was clipped by 4 bases and J by 3 bases, with 6 bases between them. The CDR3 spans 12 residues. The DNA for the CDR3 is TGTGCCAGCTCACTGAGGGACTATGGCTACACCTTC. It translates to CASSLRDYGYTF.

V usage is TRBV5-1 and J usage is TRBJ1-3; D gene uncertain. The V end lost 0 bases, the J end lost 3 bases, and 4 bases lay between the germline ends. The V gene's germline CDR1 is SGHRS and CDR2 YFSETQ. The CDR3 contains 13 residues. In DNA form, the CDR3 reads TGCGCCAGCAGCTTGGCCAGTGGAAACACCATATATTTT. As protein: CASSLASGNTIYF.

The chain links TRBV5-1 to TRBJ2-7; D is perhaps TRBD1 (7 bases). Trimming shortened V by 1 base and J by 4 bases, and 12 bases separated the two germline ends. Germline V CDR1 and CDR2: SGHRS, YFSETQ. The CDR3 is 14 residues long. In DNA form, the CDR3 reads TGCGCCAGCAGCTTGTCACAGGGGAGGTACGAGCAGTACTTC. This codes for CASSLSQGRYEQYF. Full variable domain (missing parts from reference TRBV5-1 and TRBJ2-7): KAGVTQTPRYLIKTRGQQVTLSCSPISGHRSVSWYQQTPGQGLQFLFEYFSETQRNKGNFPGRFSGRQFSNSRSEMNVSTLELGDSALYLCASSLSQGRYEQYFGPGTRLTVT.

The chain combines TRBV19 with TRBJ1-4; the match to TRBD1 covers 7 bases. V shed 6 bases, J shed 5 bases, and the junction held 6 bases outside the gene matches. The CDR3 is 14 amino acids. Germline V gives CDR1 LNHDA, CDR2 SQIVND (reference sequence). The CDR3 reads CASRSPGQNEKLFF. The CDR3 bases are TGTGCCAGTAGATCACCGGGACAGAATGAAAAACTGTTTTTT.

CDR3 sequence reads: CASSSAMPGEQYF. The CDR3 DNA reads as TGCGCCAGCAGCTCCGCCATGCCCGGCGAGCAGTACTTC. The chain is built from TRBV5-1 and TRBJ2-7; no reliable D call. The CDR3 totals 13 residues. CDR1 and CDR2 from the germline V gene are SGHRS and YFSETQ. Trimming took 3 bases from V and 6 from J, leaving 13 bases between them.

This chain links TRBV6-5 with TRBJ2-2, with D tentatively TRBD2 (5 bases). The CDR3 loop spans 14 amino acids. Trimming removed 6 bases from V and 2 bases from J, with 10 bases in between. Germline values: CDR1 MNHEY, CDR2 SVGAGI. The CDR3 here is CASRRTQNTGELFF. The CDR3 DNA follows: TGTGCCAGCAGGAGGACTCAAAACACCGGGGAGCTGTTTTTT.

The gene calls are TRBV6-6 and TRBJ2-5, with 16 positions matching TRBD2. This CDR3 region has 16 residues. Trimming took 7 bases from V and 5 from J; bases not matched to a gene: 7. Looked up from germline, CDR1 is MNHNY and CDR2 is SVGAGI (reference sequence). This chain's CDR3 is CASNPGTSGRAETQYF. Written as DNA, the CDR3 is TGTGCCAGCAACCCCGGGACTAGCGGGAGGGCTGAGACCCAGTACTTC.

The J gene is TRBJ2-5, the V gene TRBV7-7; D ambiguous. Germline values: CDR1 SSHAT, CDR2 FNYEAQ (reference sequence). V shed 1 base and J shed 5 bases, with 8 bases lying between them. CDR3 length: 13 amino acids. The CDR3 DNA reads as TGTGCCAGCAGCTTAGGCCGACTGGAGACCCAGTACTTC. Translation gives CASSLGRLETQYF.

The rearrangement uses TRBV20-1 and TRBJ2-1; D remains unclear. Germline V gene sequence: CDR1 DFQATT, CDR2 SNEGSKA (reference sequence). This CDR3 contains 11 residues. CDR3 amino acids: CTARELREQFF. Written as DNA, the CDR3 is TGCACCGCGCGTGAGTTGAGGGAGCAGTTCTTC.

The chain combines TRBV12-5 with TRBJ1-1; D is unresolved. Trimming removed 1 base from V and 2 bases from J, with 5 bases in between. The germline gives CDR1 LGHNT, CDR2 FRNRAP. The CDR3 covers 13 residues. CDR3 in DNA: TGTGCTAGTGGTTTGGGGGCCAACACTGAAGCTTTCTTT. Its translation: CASGLGANTEAFF.

A single count supports this clone. The gene calls are TRBV14 and TRBJ2-3, with 11 bases aligning to TRBD2. Germline CDR1 and CDR2: SGHDN and FVKESK. The V gene end was trimmed by 4 bases and the J gene end by 1 base; junction bases not matched to a gene: 7. The CDR3 runs to 17 residues. The CDR3 DNA follows: TGTGCCAGCAGCCGTACTGGGACTAGCGGAGGCACAGATACGCAGTATTTT. Translation: CASSRTGTSGGTDTQYF.

The rearrangement joins TRBV7-6 to TRBJ1-1, with 8 bases matching TRBD1. This CDR3 comprises 14 residues. Germline-derived CDR1 and CDR2 are SGHVS and FNYEAQ. Trimming at V came to 4 bases and at J to 6 bases, leaving 7 bases not matched to a gene. CDR3 bases: TGTGCCAGCAGCTCGGTACAGGGGGAGGCTGAAGCTTTCTTT. Protein: CASSSVQGEAEAFF.

This clone was seen a handful of times. The CDR3 here is CASSVPYRGRTEAFF. The CDR3 bases are TGCGCCAGCAGCGTCCCGTACAGGGGCAGAACTGAAGCTTTCTTT. V usage is TRBV5-1 and J usage is TRBJ1-1; 7 bases map to TRBD1. Germline V gives CDR1 SGHRS, CDR2 YFSETQ. CDR3 size: 15 residues. V lost 4 bases and J lost 5; bases outside the gene matches: 11. Filled out from reference TRBV5-1 and TRBJ1-1, the complete variable domain reads KAGVTQTPRYLIKTRGQQVTLSCSPISGHRSVSWYQQTPGQGLQFLFEYFSETQRNKGNFPGRFSGRQFSNSRSEMNVSTLELGDSALYLCASSVPYRGRTEAFFGQGTRLTVV.

The J gene is TRBJ2-7, the V gene TRBV7-8, with D possibly being TRBD2 (6 bases). V was shortened by 5 bases and J by 3 bases, with 17 bases between the two germline ends. This CDR3 spans 15 amino acids. CDR1 is SGHVS and CDR2 is FQNEAQ in the germline V gene. The CDR3 region is CASSPEEGLGYEQYF. The CDR3 coding sequence is TGTGCCAGCAGCCCAGAGGAGGGGCTAGGCTACGAGCAGTACTTC.

The chain joins TRBV2 to TRBJ1-5, with D uncertain. V gave up 5 bases and J gave up 3 bases, with 14 bases separating them. CDR1 and CDR2 (germline): SNHLY, FYNNEI. CDR3 length: 15 amino acids. The CDR3 sequence is CASSRTVDPNQPQHF. The CDR3, as DNA: TGTGCCAGCAGTCGGACTGTAGACCCCAATCAGCCCCAGCATTTT.

V and J are TRBV11-3 and TRBJ1-1, with TRBD1 matching over 9 bases. Trimming removed 5 bases from V and 5 bases from J; junction bases left unmatched: 6. Germline-derived CDR1 and CDR2 are SGHNT and YENEEA. This CDR3 contains 14 residues. CDR3: CASSPRDRETEAFF. As DNA, the CDR3 is TGTGCCAGCAGCCCCCGGGACAGGGAGACTGAAGCTTTCTTT.

The chain joins TRBV30 to TRBJ2-5; D not certain. CDR3 size: 13 residues. Germline V gives CDR1 GTSNPN, CDR2 SVGIG (reference sequence). V lost 3 bases to trimming and J lost 1 base, with 9 bases between them. The CDR3 DNA follows: TGTGCCTGGAGAATTTGGCTCCAAGAGACCCAGTACTTC. This codes for CAWRIWLQETQYF. Supplemented by reference TRBV30 and TRBJ2-5, the full variable domain reads SQTIHQWPATLVQPVGSPLSLECTVEGTSNPNLYWYRQAAGRGLQLLFYSVGIGQISSEVPQNLSASRPQDRQFILSSKKLLLSDSGFYLCAWRIWLQETQYFGPGTRLLVL.

This rearrangement joins TRBV27 to TRBJ2-7; no firm D call. V lost 6 bases and J lost 6, with 24 bases in between. Germline values: CDR1 MNHEY, CDR2 SMNVEV (reference sequence). The CDR3 covers 16 residues. This CDR3 reads CASSPFWVSGSGEQYF. DNA of the CDR3: TGTGCCAGCAGCCCGTTTTGGGTCTCTGGATCGGGCGAGCAGTACTTC.